This is a list of T cell receptor beta chains from one sample in a study of blood T cell repertoires in COVID-19. Method: immunoSEQ multiplex PCR; TCRdb's copy keeps in-frame clones and lacks some. The sample contains about 60,000 clones, about three quarters of which appear only once. The sample was peripheral blood. These receptor sequences come from a man aged 45 to 65 with active or convalescent COVID-19. Both conserved end residues are part of each CDR3. D genes are given only for firm matches. Size tells how often a clone was seen (once, few, many) or the class of an expanded clone, and some rows leave it out.

d_call	clone_size	v_call	j_call	cdr3_aa	cdr3_nt
.	.	TRBV29-1	TRBJ2-1	CSVDTSALGEQFF	TGCAGCGTTGACACTAGTGCCCTTGGTGAGCAGTTCTTC
.	.	TRBV5-6	TRBJ2-7	CASSLATYEQYF	TGTGCCAGCAGCTTGGCCACCTACGAGCAGTACTTC
.	.	TRBV7-2	TRBJ2-5	CASSLEHRQETQYF	TGTGCCAGCAGCTTAGAGCACCGCCAAGAGACCCAGTACTTC
.	.	TRBV5-6	TRBJ1-6	CASSRQQGYNSPLHF	TGTGCCAGCAGTCGCCAACAGGGTTATAATTCACCCCTCCACTTT
.	once	TRBV30	TRBJ1-6	CAWGELLAREGPLHF	TGTGCCTGGGGGGAGTTATTGGCCCGGGAGGGACCCCTCCACTTT
.	.	TRBV19	TRBJ2-1	CASSIQGGVEQFF	TGTGCCAGTAGTATTCAGGGCGGGGTTGAGCAGTTCTTC
.	.	TRBV2	TRBJ1-3	CASSEERERTRLPNTIYF	TGTGCCAGCAGTGAGGAGAGGGAGCGAACCAGACTTCCAAACACCATATATTTT
.	.	TRBV18	TRBJ2-2	CASSSTIRTDTGELFF	TGTGCCAGCTCATCCACCATCCGTACGGACACCGGGGAGCTGTTTTTT
TRBD1	.	TRBV7-8	TRBJ1-5	CASSSGTGRSNQPQHF	TGTGCCAGCAGCTCCGGGACAGGCCGTAGCAATCAGCCCCAGCATTTT
.	.	TRBV7-9	TRBJ1-1	CASSLGYLDIGGAFF	TGTGCCAGCAGCTTAGGGTACCTGGACATCGGAGGGGCTTTCTTT
TRBD2	few	TRBV18	TRBJ2-1	CASSQLGTSGVTPGEQFF	TGTGCCAGCTCACAGCTGGGCACTAGCGGTGTCACTCCGGGGGAGCAGTTCTTC
.	.	TRBV19	TRBJ1-1	CASSINSDTEAFF	TGTGCCAGTAGTATTAATTCGGACACTGAAGCTTTCTTT
.	.	TRBV4-2	TRBJ2-7	CASSQNLGGISYEQYF	TGTGCCAGCAGCCAGAATCTTGGAGGAATCTCCTACGAGCAGTACTTC
.	.	TRBV4-1	TRBJ2-7	CASSPLTGERYEQYF	TGCGCCAGCAGCCCCCTTACGGGGGAGCGCTACGAGCAGTACTTC
.	.	TRBV5-1	TRBJ1-2	CASGGTLNYGYTF	TGCGCCAGCGGGGGGACCTTAAACTATGGCTACACCTTC
.	.	TRBV6-1	TRBJ2-4	CASSEHRAKNIQYF	TGTGCCAGCAGTGAACATCGGGCCAAAAACATTCAGTACTTC
.	.	TRBV25-1	TRBJ1-2	CASSDSVLRGQLHNGYTF	TGTGCCAGCAGTGACTCGGTCCTAAGAGGGCAACTACATAATGGCTACACCTTC
.	.	TRBV19	TRBJ2-1	CASYRGNEQFF	TGTGCCAGTTACCGGGGGAATGAGCAGTTCTTC
TRBD1	.	TRBV15	TRBJ1-2	CATSRERQGPNYGYTF	TGTGCCACCAGCAGAGAGAGACAGGGACCTAACTATGGCTACACCTTC
TRBD2	once	TRBV29-1	TRBJ2-7	CSVGTSGPYEQYF	TGCAGCGTTGGGACTAGCGGGCCCTACGAGCAGTACTTC
.	medium-sized	TRBV5-6	TRBJ2-7	CASSLGQVGEQYF	TGTGCCAGCAGCTTGGGACAGGTAGGCGAGCAGTACTTC
TRBD1	.	TRBV5-1	TRBJ1-5	CASSRTGGDQPQHF	TGCGCCAGCAGCAGAACAGGGGGCGATCAGCCCCAGCATTTT
.	.	TRBV3-1/TRBV3-2	TRBJ2-2	CASSQAPIPGSTGELFF	TGTGCCAGCAGCCAAGCCCCGATCCCGGGGAGCACCGGGGAGCTGTTTTTT
.	.	TRBV5-5	TRBJ1-2	CASSRDDRPYGYTF	TGTGCCAGCAGCCGCGATGACAGACCCTATGGCTACACCTTC
TRBD2	.	TRBV5-3	TRBJ2-3	CARSPEISGRCTDTQYF	TGTGCCAGAAGCCCCGAGATTAGCGGGAGATGCACAGATACGCAGTATTTT
.	.	TRBV15	TRBJ2-7	CATSRDYVAQYF	TGTGCCACCAGCAGAGATTATGTGGCGCAGTACTTC